Below, 5 T cell receptor beta chains from the same sample are listed, as sequenced in a study of human T cells and chemical hapten exposure. Time point given: pre-sensitization, week 0. Indicated treatment: therapeutic diphenylcyclopropenone sensitization with weekly scalp DPC. TCRdb re-called the RACE reads through MiXCR, storing one row per CDR3 protein. The table includes about 380,000 distinct CDR3 sequences, approximately 5% detected once. This sample comprised whole blood, obtained in connection with sensitization to the hapten diphenylcyclopropenone (DPC). These receptors were taken from a woman in her 50s with alopecia areata. Some clones in this sample may be carry-over from other donors' samples.

This clonotype was seen ten or more times. This chain uses TRBV12-3 or TRBV12-4 with TRBJ2-7; the D is unclear. V was pared by 5 bases and J by 5 bases, with 10 bases between. There are 12 residues in the CDR3. The CDR3 here is CASSEQRDEQYF. In DNA, the CDR3 is TGTGCCAGCAGTGAACAGAGAGACGAGCAGTACTTC.

In regard to this clonotype: A much larger clonotype is one base distant, so this may be a read error. This chain joins TRBV5-4 and TRBJ2-1; 9 bases are a match to TRBD1. The CDR3 consists of 15 residues. The V gene's germline CDR1 is SGHNT and CDR2 YYREEE (reference sequence). CDR3 sequence (DNA): TGTGCCTGCAGCTTTTTCGGGACAGGGAGCAATGAGCAGTTCTTC. Translated, it gives CACSFFGTGSNEQFF.

This clonotype was seen a handful of times. CDR3 loop: CSARDPAGYTDTQYF. CDR3 nucleotides: TGCAGTGCTAGAGATCCTGCGGGTTACACAGATACGCAGTATTTT. The chain has TRBV20-1 and TRBJ2-3, with a weak D call TRBD2 (5 bases). Between the trimmed V and J ends, which lost 0 bases and 2 bases, there was a span of 12 bases. There are 15 residues in the CDR3. The germline CDR1 and CDR2 sequences are DFQATT and SNEGSKA (reference sequence).

This clonotype was seen at least ten times. This rearrangement joins TRBV20-1 to TRBJ2-7; D ambiguous. Germline loops: CDR1 DFQATT, CDR2 SNEGSKA (reference sequence). The CDR3 consists of 12 residues. For the CDR3, the DNA is TGCAGGTGGGGTTCTAAACCCTACGAGCAGTACTTC. This encodes CRWGSKPYEQYF.

This clonotype was found many times. At one of its ends the junction is not consistent with the germline gene, which may arise from a read error. The CDR3 spells CASSQAEIF. The CDR3 bases are TGCGCCAGCAGCCAAGCGGAGATCTTC. This sequence joins TRBV4-1 and TRBJ2-7; unclear D gene. The CDR3 totals 9 residues. In germline, CDR1 is MGHRA, CDR2 YSYEKL.